What follows are 10 T cell receptor beta chains derived from one specimen sequenced in a study of tumor-infiltrating lymphocytes in primary liver carcinoma. Taking about 17-32 mg of unsorted bulk tissue, the authors co-extracted RNA and DNA. A primer in the constant region served to generate TCR beta cDNA from roughly 520 ng of total RNA. Slightly modified ARM-PCR with three nested multiplex PCR rounds yielded TCR beta libraries. The opening two PCR rounds, around 11 cycles each, paired TRBV1-TRBV30 forward primers with a C-beta reverse primer. TCRdb itself ran the multiplex PCR reads through MiXCR, one entry per CDR3 protein. Among tens of thousands of distinct CDR3 sequences listed, roughly 77% were seen once. What was sequenced was tumor-adjacent normal liver tissue. These receptors came from a woman in her 30s with primary liver carcinoma and hepatitis B virus infection.

This sequence joins TRBV6-5 and TRBJ2-1; TRBD2 might be the D (5 bases). Trimming shortened V by 7 bases and J by 4 bases, and 17 bases separated the two germline ends. Germline CDR1 is MNHEY and CDR2 is SVGAGI. There are 15 residues in the CDR3. The CDR3 here is CASTTAVEAYNEQFF. The CDR3 coding sequence is TGTGCCAGCACCACAGCAGTGGAGGCGTACAATGAGCAGTTCTTC.

The chain carries TRBV11-2 and TRBJ2-7; no clear D. CDR1 is SGHAT and CDR2 is FQNNGV in the germline V gene. The CDR3 is 11 amino acids. V shed 8 bases and J shed 10 bases, with 15 bases lying between them. CDR3 sequence (DNA): TGTGCCAGCGATCCAGCCAGTGAACAGTACTTC. It specifies CASDPASEQYF.

To note about this clonotype: This CDR3 is missing its conserved last phenylalanine or tryptophan, likely due to a read error. The V call is TRBV11-2, the J call TRBJ2-1, with D unresolved. In germline, CDR1 is SGHAT, CDR2 FQNNGV. This CDR3 is 16 amino acids long. The CDR3 sequence: CANSLSLDGYFIEQFL. DNA for the CDR3: TGTGCTAACAGCTTAAGCCTGGACGGGTACTTCATTGAGCAGTTCCTC.

This clonotype has a count of ten or more. This rearrangement joins TRBV29-1 to TRBJ2-3; 7 bases align to TRBD2. The CDR3 totals 13 residues. Germline CDR1 and CDR2: SQVTM and ANQGSEA. With V trimmed by 6 bases and J by 2 bases, 5 bases remained unmatched. The CDR3 loop is CSVKRDDTDTQYF. The CDR3 DNA reads TGCAGCGTCAAGCGGGACGACACAGATACGCAGTATTTT.

The chain has TRBV11-1 and TRBJ2-5; 8 nucleotides match TRBD1. This CDR3 spans 14 amino acids. CDR1 is SGHAT, CDR2 FQDESV, per germline (reference sequence). V shed 11 bases and J 7 bases; nucleotides not matched to a gene: 15. CDR3 in amino acids: CAVNWAGGTGTQYF. CDR3 coding DNA: TGTGCCGTCAACTGGGCAGGGGGCACTGGGACCCAGTACTTC. Based on the CDR3 plus reference TRBV11-1 and TRBJ2-5, the full variable domain is EAEVAQSPRYKITEKSQAVAFWCDPISGHATLYWYRQILGQGPELLVQFQDESVVDDSQLPKDRFSAERLKGVDSTLKIQPAELGDSAMYLCAVNWAGGTGTQYFGPGTRLLVL.

This clonotype was seen a single time. The chain combines TRBV4-2 with TRBJ2-1; 9 bases fit TRBD2. The CDR3 covers 17 residues. The J segment lost 9 bases and the V segment lost 7 bases, leaving 19 bases of the junction unmatched. Germline V gene data show CDR1 as LGHNA and CDR2 as YNFKEQ. The CDR3 DNA reads TGTGCCAGCATCCAGCATATTGCGGGAGGGTCCAGAGGTGAGCAGTTCTTC. Translated, it gives CASIQHIAGGSRGEQFF.

With regard to this clonotype: The final CDR3 position lacks the conserved phenylalanine or tryptophan, pointing to a likely read error. No DNA is shown, since the ends of the CDR3 on it are uncertain; the CDR3 is the one TCRdb lists. The V call is TRBV7-9, the J call TRBJ1-1; the D call TRBD1 from the table was never checked on the DNA. Counting both end residues, the CDR3 totals 13 amino acids. Germline V gene sequence: CDR1 SEHNR, CDR2 FQNEAQ (reference sequence). The CDR3 loop is CASSLGGGGTALI.

This clonotype was seen repeatedly, ten times or more. The V gene is TRBV12-3 or TRBV12-4, the J gene TRBJ2-5; no reliable D call. Trimming cost V 7 bases and J 5 bases, with 17 bases left between them. The CDR3 has 14 amino acids. The CDR3 is CASTYFGSYETQYF. In DNA form, the CDR3 reads TGTGCCAGCACTTACTTCGGCAGTTATGAGACCCAGTACTTC.

With respect to this clonotype: Germline and junction disagree at one end, which may indicate a read error. The chain employs TRBV11-2 and TRBJ2-7, with a weak D call TRBD2 (5 bases). CDR1 and CDR2 from the germline V gene are SGHAT and FQNNGV. This CDR3 spans 15 amino acids. CDR3 bases: TGTGCCAGCAGCCCAGAGGGAATGCCAACCTATGAGCAGTACTTC. Amino acids: CASSPEGMPTYEQYF. Using reference TRBV11-2 and TRBJ2-7 for the parts outside the CDR3, the full variable domain is EAGVAQSPRYKIIEKRQSVAFWCNPISGHATLYWYQQILGQGPKLLIQFQNNGVVDDSQLPKDRFSAERLKGVDSTLKIQPAKLEDSAVYLCASSPEGMPTYEQYFGPGTRLTVT.

This clonotype was seen more than once but under ten times. At one end the junction does not follow the germline gene, possibly because of a read error. The V gene is TRBV11-3, the J gene TRBJ2-2; 13 positions agree with TRBD2. The CDR3 has 20 amino acids. CDR1 is SGHNT, CDR2 YENEEA, per germline. This CDR3 is CASSLRRTSGRARKGGELFF. The DNA for the CDR3 is TGTGCCAGTAGCTTACGCCGGACTAGCGGGAGAGCCAGAAAGGGCGGGGAGCTGTTTTTT.